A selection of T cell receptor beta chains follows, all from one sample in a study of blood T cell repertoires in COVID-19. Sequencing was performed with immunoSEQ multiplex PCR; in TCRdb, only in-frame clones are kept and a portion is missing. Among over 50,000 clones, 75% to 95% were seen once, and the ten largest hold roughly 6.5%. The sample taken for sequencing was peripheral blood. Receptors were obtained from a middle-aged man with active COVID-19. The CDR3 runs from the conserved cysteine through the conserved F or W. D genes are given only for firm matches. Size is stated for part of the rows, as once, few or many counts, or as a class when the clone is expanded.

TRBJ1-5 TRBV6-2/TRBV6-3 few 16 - CASSYSAGGDVEPQHF TGTGCCAGCAGTTACTCTGCAGGCGGGGATGTGGAGCCCCAGCATTTT
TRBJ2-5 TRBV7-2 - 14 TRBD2 CASSFDGTSKTQYF TGTGCCAGCAGCTTCGATGGGACTAGCAAGACCCAGTACTTC
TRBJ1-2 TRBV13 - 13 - CASSSTENYGYTF TGTGCCAGCAGCTCGACAGAAAATTATGGCTACACCTTC
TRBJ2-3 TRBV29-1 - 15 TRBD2 CSVLLAGGYTDTQYF TGCAGCGTTCTACTAGCGGGAGGGTACACAGATACGCAGTATTTT
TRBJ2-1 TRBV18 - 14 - CASSTSQVGNEQFF TGTGCCAGCTCAACTTCTCAGGTGGGCAATGAGCAGTTCTTC
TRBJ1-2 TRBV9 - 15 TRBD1 CASSTTGGAGYGYTF TGTGCCAGCAGCACAACAGGGGGCGCCGGCTATGGCTACACCTTC
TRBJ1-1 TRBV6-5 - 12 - CATTGQNTEAFF TGTGCCACCACGGGACAGAACACTGAAGCTTTCTTT
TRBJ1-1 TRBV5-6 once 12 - CASSLRGTEAFF TGTGCCAGCAGCTTAAGGGGCACTGAAGCTTTCTTT
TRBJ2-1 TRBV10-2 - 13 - CASGQGIYNEQFF TGCGCCAGCGGTCAGGGGATTTACAATGAGCAGTTCTTC
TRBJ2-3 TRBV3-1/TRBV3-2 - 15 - CASSQVAGYTDTQYF TGTGCCAGCAGCCAAGTGGCGGGGTACACAGATACGCAGTATTTT
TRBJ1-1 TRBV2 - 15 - CASSMNRPVNTEAFF TGTGCCAGCAGTATGAACAGGCCCGTGAACACTGAAGCTTTCTTT
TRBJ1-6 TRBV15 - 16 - CATSRDHTGNNSPLHF TGTGCCACCAGCAGAGATCATACAGGAAATAATTCACCCCTCCACTTT
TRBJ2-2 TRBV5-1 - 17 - CASSLRGFTVNTGELFF TGCGCCAGCAGCTTACGGGGGTTTACGGTTAACACCGGGGAGCTGTTTTTT
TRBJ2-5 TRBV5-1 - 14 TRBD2 CASSLGLVGETQYF TGCGCCAGCAGCTTAGGACTAGTCGGAGAGACCCAGTACTTC
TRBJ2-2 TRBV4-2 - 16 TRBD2 CASSQATSVGTGELFF TGTGCCAGCAGCCAAGCCACTAGCGTGGGCACCGGGGAGCTGTTTTTT
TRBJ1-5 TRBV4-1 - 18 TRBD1 CASSPIPSTGGLRQPQHF TGCGCCAGCAGCCCGATCCCCTCGACAGGGGGCCTTAGGCAGCCCCAGCATTTT
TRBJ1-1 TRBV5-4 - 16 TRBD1 CASSLGGQGKNTEAFF TGTGCCAGCAGCTTGGGAGGACAGGGGAAGAACACTGAAGCTTTCTTT
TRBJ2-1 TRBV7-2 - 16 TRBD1 CASSLVWTGTDNEQFF TGTGCCAGCAGCTTAGTCTGGACAGGGACTGACAATGAGCAGTTCTTC
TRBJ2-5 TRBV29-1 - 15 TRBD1 CSVDDTTTGMETQYF TGCAGCGTTGACGACACAACGACAGGGATGGAGACCCAGTACTTC
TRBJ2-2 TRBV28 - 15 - CASSLLSGNTGELFF TGTGCCAGCAGTTTATTATCGGGAAACACCGGGGAGCTGTTTTTT
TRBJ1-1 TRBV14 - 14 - CASSQGGPNTEAFF TGTGCCAGCAGCCAAGGAGGGCCTAACACTGAAGCTTTCTTT
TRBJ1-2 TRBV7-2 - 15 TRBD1 CASSLAGTVDLGYTF TGTGCCAGCAGCTTAGCCGGGACAGTGGACCTGGGCTACACCTTC
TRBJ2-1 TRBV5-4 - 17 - CASSLAGPGDPYNEQFF TGTGCCAGCAGCTTGGCGGGGCCGGGGGACCCCTACAATGAGCAGTTCTTC
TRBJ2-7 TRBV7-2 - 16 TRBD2 CASSDRTSGRGYEQYF TGTGCCAGCAGCGATAGGACTAGCGGGAGGGGGTACGAGCAGTACTTC
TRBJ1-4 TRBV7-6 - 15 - CASSLRRGANEKLFF TGTGCCAGCAGCCTTCGTCGAGGAGCTAATGAAAAACTGTTTTTT
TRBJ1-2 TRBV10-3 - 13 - CAISESGLSGYTF TGTGCCATCAGTGAGTCTGGCCTTTCGGGCTACACCTTC
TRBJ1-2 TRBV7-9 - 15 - CASSLGADTRYGYTF TGTGCCAGCAGCTTAGGAGCGGATACGCGCTATGGCTACACCTTC
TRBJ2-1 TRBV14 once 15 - CASSPMAGLRNEQFF TGTGCCAGCAGCCCCATGGCGGGGCTGAGAAATGAGCAGTTCTTC
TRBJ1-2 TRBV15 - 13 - CATSSRLAYGYTF TGTGCCACCAGCAGCCGACTAGCCTATGGCTACACCTTC
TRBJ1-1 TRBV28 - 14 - CASSLGRGNTEAFF TGTGCCAGCAGTCTAGGACGGGGGAACACTGAAGCTTTCTTT
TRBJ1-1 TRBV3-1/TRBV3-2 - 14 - CASSLSGGDTEAFF TGTGCCAGCAGCCTAAGTGGAGGGGACACTGAAGCTTTCTTT
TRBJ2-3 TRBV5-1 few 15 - CASSLVGGHTDTQYF TGCGCCAGCAGCTTGGTAGGGGGTCACACAGATACGCAGTATTTT
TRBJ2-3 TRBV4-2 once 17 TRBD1 CASSQDGAGGAGDTQYF TGTGCCAGCAGCCAAGATGGGGCAGGGGGCGCAGGAGATACGCAGTATTTT
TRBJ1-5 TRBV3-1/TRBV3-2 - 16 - CASSQAGLNRGQPQHF TGTGCCAGCAGCCAAGCCGGGTTAAATCGGGGTCAGCCCCAGCATTTT
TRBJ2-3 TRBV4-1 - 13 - CASSPTLTYTQYF TGCGCCAGCAGCCCCACCCTGACTTATACGCAGTATTTT
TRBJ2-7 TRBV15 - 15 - CATSRDRSGAHEQYF TGTGCCACCAGCAGAGATCGGTCGGGAGCTCACGAGCAGTACTTC
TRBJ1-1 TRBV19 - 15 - CASSPRAGASPEAFF TGTGCCAGTAGTCCAAGGGCAGGGGCATCCCCTGAAGCTTTCTTT
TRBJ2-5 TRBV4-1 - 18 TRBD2 CASSRASGRAAGQETQYF TGCGCCAGCAGCCGCGCTAGCGGGAGGGCCGCCGGCCAAGAGACCCAGTACTTC
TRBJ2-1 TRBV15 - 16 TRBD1 CATREAGTGVPAEQFF TGTGCCACCAGGGAAGCCGGGACAGGGGTTCCGGCTGAGCAGTTCTTC
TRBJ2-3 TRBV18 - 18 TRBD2 CASSPAASGGAVTDTQYF TGTGCCAGCTCACCAGCGGCTAGCGGGGGGGCCGTGACAGATACGCAGTATTTT
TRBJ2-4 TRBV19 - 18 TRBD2 CASSIVGRGRSAKNIQYF TGTGCCAGTAGTATAGTCGGGAGGGGGAGGTCGGCCAAAAACATTCAGTACTTC
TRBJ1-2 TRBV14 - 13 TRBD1 CASSQGQSYGYTF TGTGCCAGCAGCCAGGGACAGAGCTATGGCTACACCTTC
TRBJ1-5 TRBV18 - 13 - CASSSTGIQPQHF TGTGCCAGCTCATCTACAGGGATTCAGCCCCAGCATTTT
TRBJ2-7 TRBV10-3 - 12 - CAISPVSYEQYF TGTGCCATCAGTCCGGTTTCATACGAGCAGTACTTC
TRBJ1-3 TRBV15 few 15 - CATSRVRGSGNTIYF TGTGCCACCAGCAGAGTCAGGGGCTCGGGAAACACCATATATTTT
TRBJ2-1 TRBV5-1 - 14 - CASSLIAAYNEQFF TGCGCCAGCAGCCTAATAGCGGCTTACAATGAGCAGTTCTTC
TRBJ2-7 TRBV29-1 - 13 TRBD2 CSVEGGRGNEQYF TGCAGCGTTGAAGGGGGGAGGGGCAACGAGCAGTACTTC
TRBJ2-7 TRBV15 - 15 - CATSREGTYSYEQYF TGTGCCACCAGCAGAGAGGGGACTTACTCCTACGAGCAGTACTTC
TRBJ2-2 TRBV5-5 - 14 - CASSNGLDTGELFF TGTGCCAGCAGCAACGGACTGGACACCGGGGAGCTGTTTTTT
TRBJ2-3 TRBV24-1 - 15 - CATSDLTVHLDTQYF TGTGCCACCAGTGACCTCACGGTTCACCTGGATACGCAGTATTTT
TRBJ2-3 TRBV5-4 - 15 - CASSSGGLNTDTQYF TGTGCCAGCAGCTCCGGGGGACTCAACACAGATACGCAGTATTTT
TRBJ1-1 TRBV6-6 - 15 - CASSHRDGRYTEAFF TGTGCCAGCAGTCACAGGGACGGCCGATACACTGAAGCTTTCTTT
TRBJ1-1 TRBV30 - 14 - CAWTSNLVFTEAFF TGTGCCTGGACGTCTAACCTGGTGTTCACTGAAGCTTTCTTT
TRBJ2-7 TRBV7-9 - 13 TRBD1 CASSWMTGGEQYF TGTGCCAGCAGCTGGATGACAGGGGGCGAGCAGTACTTC
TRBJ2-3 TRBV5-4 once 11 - CASSLEGTQYF TGTGCCAGCAGCTTAGAGGGTACGCAGTATTTT
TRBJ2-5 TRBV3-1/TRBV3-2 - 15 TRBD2 CASSLGLAGGGTQYF TGTGCCAGCAGCCTGGGACTAGCGGGGGGAGGGACCCAGTACTTC
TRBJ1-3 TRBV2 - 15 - CASSPSPGGGNTIYF TGTGCCAGCAGTCCGAGCCCGGGCGGGGGAAACACCATATATTTT
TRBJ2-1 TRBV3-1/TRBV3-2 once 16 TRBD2 CASSQDGGTRRREQFF TGTGCCAGCAGCCAAGATGGTGGGACTAGAAGAAGGGAGCAGTTCTTC
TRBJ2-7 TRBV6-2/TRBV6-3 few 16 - CASSRPLVGATYEQYF TGTGCCAGCAGCCGCCCCCTGGTGGGGGCCACCTACGAGCAGTACTTC